These T cell receptor beta chains were read from a single sample in a study of OX40 agonist ivuxolimab in advanced cancers. Profiled with immunoSEQ multiplex PCR; TCRdb holds only in-frame clones, not every one. The sample carries some 50,000 clones, around 87% recorded once. This specimen was CD4+ or CD8+ T cells sorted from blood, taken in a trial of the OX40 agonist ivuxolimab. The receptors were gathered from an adult with an advanced solid tumor such as melanoma, head and neck, liver or kidney cancer. The CDR3 runs from the conserved cysteine through the conserved F or W. D genes are given only for firm matches. Size is stated for part of the rows, as once, few or many counts, or as a class when the clone is expanded.

clone_size j_call v_call d_call cdr3_aa cdr3_nt
few TRBJ2-2 TRBV5-1 TRBD1 CASRQGARDGELFF TGCGCCAGCCGGCAGGGGGCGCGGGACGGGGAGCTGTTTTTT
. TRBJ2-3 TRBV28 . CASSLNGGTDTQYF TGTGCCAGCAGTCTGAATGGGGGTACAGATACGCAGTATTTT
. TRBJ1-1 TRBV7-8 . CASSLLGVMNTEAFF TGTGCCAGCAGCTTACTTGGGGTGATGAACACTGAAGCTTTCTTT
. TRBJ2-1 TRBV7-9 TRBD2 CASSFSGRASNEQFF TGTGCCAGCAGCTTTAGCGGGAGGGCGAGCAATGAGCAGTTCTTC
. TRBJ1-2 TRBV19 . CASKQAPANYGYTF TGTGCCAGTAAGCAGGCCCCAGCTAACTATGGCTACACCTTC
. TRBJ2-1 TRBV4-1 TRBD2 CASSPESTAGGNEQFF TGCGCCAGCAGCCCCGAAAGTACGGCGGGGGGCAATGAGCAGTTCTTC
. TRBJ2-6 TRBV5-1 . CASTLDQYNSGANVLTF TGCGCCAGCACCTTGGACCAATATAACTCTGGGGCCAACGTCCTGACTTTC
once TRBJ2-3 TRBV7-8 TRBD2 CASSLFRGLAGGLGTQYF TGTGCCAGCAGCTTATTTAGAGGACTAGCGGGAGGTTTGGGTACGCAGTATTTT
. TRBJ1-5 TRBV27 . CASSLFPNQPQHF TGTGCCAGCAGTTTATTCCCGAATCAGCCCCAGCATTTT
. TRBJ2-6 TRBV30 . CAWSVQVSGANVLTF TGTGCCTGGAGTGTACAGGTCTCTGGGGCCAACGTCCTGACTTTC
. TRBJ2-1 TRBV2 TRBD1 CASNGQGADEQFF TGTGCCAGCAATGGACAGGGGGCCGATGAGCAGTTCTTC
. TRBJ1-1 TRBV18 . CASSPEGGYTEAFF TGTGCCAGCTCACCAGAGGGAGGCTACACTGAAGCTTTCTTT
. TRBJ1-5 TRBV19 TRBD1 CASTFRDRGTASQPQHF TGTGCCAGTACCTTCCGGGACAGGGGTACCGCCAGTCAGCCCCAGCATTTT
few TRBJ2-1 TRBV4-1 . CASSLGVFSLSYNEQFF TGCGCCAGCAGCCTTGGAGTATTTAGTCTCTCCTACAATGAGCAGTTCTTC
. TRBJ2-1 TRBV7-8 TRBD2 CASSSGLAGEQFF TGTGCCAGCAGCTCCGGACTAGCGGGTGAGCAGTTCTTC
. TRBJ2-5 TRBV7-8 TRBD1 CASSEDRGFETQYF TGTGCCAGCAGCGAGGACAGGGGATTTGAGACCCAGTACTTC
once TRBJ1-3 TRBV10-1 TRBD1 CASSPNRGPGNTIYF TGCGCCAGCAGTCCTAACAGGGGGCCTGGAAACACCATATATTTT
. TRBJ2-3 TRBV5-1 TRBD2 CASSLGGGMADTQYF TGCGCCAGCAGCTTGGGCGGGGGGATGGCAGATACGCAGTATTTT
. TRBJ1-5 TRBV27 TRBD1 CASSITGGAAQPQHF TGTGCCAGCAGTATCACAGGGGGCGCAGCTCAGCCCCAGCATTTT
once TRBJ1-5 TRBV5-1 TRBD1 CASSSGTGGSQPQHF TGCGCCAGCAGCTCCGGGACAGGGGGTAGTCAGCCCCAGCATTTT
. TRBJ1-2 TRBV9 TRBD1 CASSVGQGRVYGYTF TGTGCCAGCAGCGTAGGACAGGGGAGAGTCTATGGCTACACCTTC
. TRBJ1-1 TRBV11-2 . CASSLDQAVNTEAFF TGTGCCAGCAGCTTAGATCAAGCTGTGAACACTGAAGCTTTCTTT
. TRBJ1-6 TRBV2 . CASGDEGTHSPLHF TGTGCCAGCGGGGACGAGGGTACGCATTCACCCCTCCACTTT
. TRBJ1-5 TRBV4-3 . CASSQERNRQGAQHF TGCGCCAGCAGCCAAGAAAGGAATCGGCAAGGGGCCCAGCATTTT
. TRBJ2-1 TRBV19 . CASSARTGSGFNEQFF TGTGCCAGTAGTGCTCGTACTGGAAGCGGATTCAATGAGCAGTTCTTC
. TRBJ2-5 TRBV28 . CASNLGETQYF TGTGCCAGCAACCTGGGGGAGACCCAGTACTTC
once TRBJ2-2 TRBV28 TRBD1 CASFNRGLGDTGELFF TGTGCCAGCTTCAACAGGGGGCTCGGGGACACCGGGGAGCTGTTTTTT
. TRBJ2-1 TRBV30 . CAWSKSGEQFF TGTGCCTGGAGTAAGAGCGGAGAGCAGTTCTTC
. TRBJ2-5 TRBV5-4 . CASSLVGAETQYF TGTGCCAGCAGCTTGGTCGGGGCAGAGACCCAGTACTTC
. TRBJ1-2 TRBV5-1 . CATSSGDLRGYTF TGCGCCACCTCGAGCGGGGATTTACGGGGCTACACCTTC
. TRBJ2-1 TRBV5-1 . CASSLTTGSSYNEQFF TGCGCCAGCAGCTTAACGACAGGTAGCTCCTACAATGAGCAGTTCTTC
. TRBJ2-2 TRBV4-3 TRBD2 CASSQEFALAGRNTGELFF TGCGCCAGCAGCCAAGAATTCGCACTAGCGGGGCGAAACACCGGGGAGCTGTTTTTT
. TRBJ1-1 TRBV7-6 . CASNLPGAEAFF TGTGCCAGCAACTTACCAGGGGCTGAAGCTTTCTTT
few TRBJ2-5 TRBV5-1 . CASSIQETQYF TGCGCCAGCAGCATCCAAGAGACCCAGTACTTC
. TRBJ2-1 TRBV6-6 TRBD2 CASRASGGNNEQFF TGTGCCAGCAGGGCTAGCGGGGGCAACAATGAGCAGTTCTTC
. TRBJ1-1 TRBV19 TRBD1 CASSRDRKDPEAFF TGTGCCAGTAGTCGGGACAGGAAAGATCCTGAAGCTTTCTTT
. TRBJ1-2 TRBV28 . CATKGGQTGYGYTF TGTGCCACCAAAGGTGGCCAAACAGGCTATGGCTACACCTTC
. TRBJ2-7 TRBV4-3 TRBD1 CASSQDRTGGYEQYF TGCGCCAGCAGCCAAGATCGGACAGGAGGATACGAGCAGTACTTC
. TRBJ1-2 TRBV18 TRBD1 CASSPLDRGSSHYGYTF TGTGCCAGCTCACCGCTAGACAGGGGTTCTTCTCACTATGGCTACACCTTC
. TRBJ1-4 TRBV19 . CASSKGPNEKLFF TGTGCCAGTAGTAAGGGACCGAATGAAAAACTGTTTTTT
. TRBJ1-1 TRBV7-9 TRBD1 CASSSDVRGGSLNTEAFF TGTGCCAGCAGCTCGGATGTTAGAGGGGGCAGTCTGAACACTGAAGCTTTCTTT
. TRBJ2-1 TRBV11-2 TRBD2 CASSLGTGTSGYNEQFF TGTGCCAGCAGCTTAGGCACCGGGACTAGCGGATACAATGAGCAGTTCTTC
. TRBJ1-1 TRBV19 . CASSLREPNTEAFF TGTGCCAGTAGTCTACGGGAGCCCAACACTGAAGCTTTCTTT
. TRBJ2-3 TRBV6-1 . CASSVTSIRGTDTQYF TGTGCCAGCAGTGTGACTTCGATCCGGGGTACAGATACGCAGTATTTT
. TRBJ2-7 TRBV6-6 TRBD1 CASSNAGTGGEQYF TGTGCCAGCAGCAACGCTGGGACAGGGGGCGAGCAGTACTTC
. TRBJ1-5 TRBV19 . CASSIRSGGAGNQPQHF TGTGCCAGTAGTATAAGGTCGGGGGGCGCGGGCAATCAGCCCCAGCATTTT
. TRBJ2-5 TRBV29-1 TRBD1 CSVDRGLQETQYF TGCAGCGTTGATAGGGGGCTTCAAGAGACCCAGTACTTC
. TRBJ1-5 TRBV6-1 TRBD1 CALDRGQQPQHF TGCGCCCTCGACAGGGGGCAACAGCCCCAGCATTTT
. TRBJ1-2 TRBV29-1 . CSVDSATGFEGYTF TGCAGCGTTGACTCGGCCACAGGGTTTGAAGGCTACACCTTC
. TRBJ1-2 TRBV6-5 TRBD1 CASRMTGGNYGYTF TGTGCCAGCAGGATGACAGGGGGAAACTATGGCTACACCTTC
. TRBJ2-1 TRBV5-4 . CASSYRSEQFF TGTGCCAGCAGTTATCGGAGTGAGCAGTTCTTC
few TRBJ2-5 TRBV6-6 . CASKPLGETQYF TGTGCCAGCAAACCTTTAGGAGAGACCCAGTACTTC
. TRBJ2-2 TRBV18 TRBD2 CASSQKRLAGTNTGELFF TGTGCCAGCTCACAAAAGCGACTAGCGGGGACGAACACCGGGGAGCTGTTTTTT